A selection of T cell receptor beta chains follows, all from one sample in a study of cytomegalovirus exposure and HLA in healthy donors. Measured with immunoSEQ multiplex PCR; TCRdb has only the in-frame clones, and not every one. The sample includes 100,000 to 150,000 clones, approximately 80% of them seen just once. The sample comprised PBMCs. The source of these receptors is a woman aged 40-49 years in good health and CMV-seropositive. The CDR3 runs from the conserved cysteine through the conserved F or W. The D gene is left open where the match is weak. Size is omitted from some rows. Given values are once, few, many or a class for expanded clones.

clone_size: once
j_call: TRBJ2-3
v_call: TRBV2
d_call: -
cdr3_nt: TGTGCCAGCAGTCTTAAAGATACGCAGTATTTT
cdr3_aa: CASSLKDTQYF

clone_size: -
j_call: TRBJ2-3
v_call: TRBV9
d_call: -
cdr3_nt: TGTGCCAGCAGCGTAGTAGCTAGATCCACAGATACGCAGTATTTT
cdr3_aa: CASSVVARSTDTQYF

clone_size: -
j_call: TRBJ2-7
v_call: TRBV10-3
d_call: TRBD2
cdr3_nt: TGTGCCATCAGTGGGATAGCGGGACCCGAGCAGTACTTC
cdr3_aa: CAISGIAGPEQYF

clone_size: -
j_call: TRBJ1-2
v_call: TRBV7-9
d_call: TRBD1
cdr3_nt: TGTTCCAGCAGCGCCGGGACAGGGGGCTCTGGCTACACCTTC
cdr3_aa: CSSSAGTGGSGYTF

clone_size: -
j_call: TRBJ2-1
v_call: TRBV6-6
d_call: -
cdr3_nt: TGTGCCAGCAGGGCTCCAACAGGGAATGACCGCAATGAGCAGTTCTTC
cdr3_aa: CASRAPTGNDRNEQFF

clone_size: -
j_call: TRBJ1-5
v_call: TRBV19
d_call: TRBD1
cdr3_nt: TGTGCCAGTAGGGACAGGGGAGGTCAGCCCCAGCATTTT
cdr3_aa: CASRDRGGQPQHF

clone_size: -
j_call: TRBJ2-5
v_call: TRBV5-1
d_call: TRBD2
cdr3_nt: TGCGCCAGCAGCCCGCTCTCCCCCACTAGCGACGAGACCCAGTACTTC
cdr3_aa: CASSPLSPTSDETQYF

clone_size: -
j_call: TRBJ2-7
v_call: TRBV18
d_call: -
cdr3_nt: TGTGCCAGCTCACCCGGCTTGGGAGGACGAGGCTCCTACGAGCAGTACTTC
cdr3_aa: CASSPGLGGRGSYEQYF

clone_size: -
j_call: TRBJ2-7
v_call: TRBV27
d_call: -
cdr3_nt: TGTGCCAGCAGGTTCAAAACTAGCCCCGCCTACGAGCAGTACTTC
cdr3_aa: CASRFKTSPAYEQYF

clone_size: -
j_call: TRBJ2-2
v_call: TRBV7-9
d_call: TRBD1
cdr3_nt: TGTGCCAGCAGCTCCGACAGGGATGGCACCGGGGAGCTGTTTTTT
cdr3_aa: CASSSDRDGTGELFF

clone_size: few
j_call: TRBJ2-1
v_call: TRBV15
d_call: TRBD1
cdr3_nt: TGTGCCACCAGCATCAGGGGGCGACTTAGCGTTCTAAATGAGCAGTTCTTC
cdr3_aa: CATSIRGRLSVLNEQFF

clone_size: -
j_call: TRBJ2-1
v_call: TRBV18
d_call: TRBD2
cdr3_nt: TGTGCCAGCTCACTAGGTTTACTAGCGGGAGGGCCGAATGAGCAGTTCTTC
cdr3_aa: CASSLGLLAGGPNEQFF

clone_size: once
j_call: TRBJ2-3
v_call: TRBV7-3
d_call: TRBD2
cdr3_nt: TGTGCCAGCAGCCGCGGGAGGGAACCAGATACGCAGTATTTT
cdr3_aa: CASSRGREPDTQYF

clone_size: few
j_call: TRBJ2-5
v_call: TRBV6-5
d_call: -
cdr3_nt: TGTGCCAGCAGTTACTCAGCAGGGATGGAGACCCAGTACTTC
cdr3_aa: CASSYSAGMETQYF

clone_size: -
j_call: TRBJ1-1
v_call: TRBV6-6
d_call: TRBD1
cdr3_nt: TGTGCCAGCAGTACCCGACAGGGGGCGAACACTGAAGCTTTCTTT
cdr3_aa: CASSTRQGANTEAFF

clone_size: -
j_call: TRBJ2-7
v_call: TRBV6-5
d_call: -
cdr3_nt: TGTGCCAGCATTTCCGGAATTCGGGCCTACGAGCAGTACTTC
cdr3_aa: CASISGIRAYEQYF

clone_size: -
j_call: TRBJ1-4
v_call: TRBV18
d_call: -
cdr3_nt: TGTGCCAGCTCACTTAGGGCCGGGATCGGAGAAAAACTGTTTTTT
cdr3_aa: CASSLRAGIGEKLFF

clone_size: -
j_call: TRBJ1-4
v_call: TRBV2
d_call: TRBD1
cdr3_nt: TGTGCCAGCAGTATCGGGACAGCCAGAAATGAAAAACTGTTTTTT
cdr3_aa: CASSIGTARNEKLFF

clone_size: -
j_call: TRBJ2-1
v_call: TRBV18
d_call: TRBD2
cdr3_nt: TGTGCCAGCTCCTCGAGCGGGAGCTCCTACAATGAGCAGTTCTTC
cdr3_aa: CASSSSGSSYNEQFF

clone_size: -
j_call: TRBJ2-7
v_call: TRBV10-1
d_call: -
cdr3_nt: TGCGCCAGCAGTTCCGCGTCAATACCCTACGAGCAGTACTTC
cdr3_aa: CASSSASIPYEQYF

clone_size: -
j_call: TRBJ1-1
v_call: TRBV5-6
d_call: -
cdr3_nt: TGTGCCAGCAGACTCGGGAGAAACGAAGGCACTGAAGCTTTCTTT
cdr3_aa: CASRLGRNEGTEAFF

clone_size: -
j_call: TRBJ1-1
v_call: TRBV6-1
d_call: -
cdr3_nt: TGTGCCAGCAGTGAAGGGCTTAGGGGTTCGAACACTGAAGCTTTCTTT
cdr3_aa: CASSEGLRGSNTEAFF

clone_size: -
j_call: TRBJ1-2
v_call: TRBV9
d_call: TRBD1
cdr3_nt: TGTGCCAGCAGCGCGGGACAGCTCTATGGCTACACCTTC
cdr3_aa: CASSAGQLYGYTF

clone_size: -
j_call: TRBJ1-4
v_call: TRBV28
d_call: -
cdr3_nt: TGTGCCAGCAGCCCCCAGGGGTCCACTAATGAAAAACTGTTTTTT
cdr3_aa: CASSPQGSTNEKLFF

clone_size: -
j_call: TRBJ2-2
v_call: TRBV4-1
d_call: -
cdr3_nt: TGCGCCAGCAGCCTCCAGGGTTCTGTGAACACCGGGGAGCTGTTTTTT
cdr3_aa: CASSLQGSVNTGELFF

clone_size: -
j_call: TRBJ2-2
v_call: TRBV18
d_call: -
cdr3_nt: TGTGCCAGCTCACCAAACAGGGACACCGGGGAGCTGTTTTTT
cdr3_aa: CASSPNRDTGELFF

clone_size: -
j_call: TRBJ1-5
v_call: TRBV28
d_call: TRBD1
cdr3_nt: TGTGCCAGCAGTTTCGGGACAGGGCGGGATCAGCCCCAGCATTTT
cdr3_aa: CASSFGTGRDQPQHF

clone_size: -
j_call: TRBJ2-7
v_call: TRBV11-2
d_call: -
cdr3_nt: TGTGCCACCCGTTTGGGGCTAAACGAGCAGTACTTC
cdr3_aa: CATRLGLNEQYF

clone_size: -
j_call: TRBJ2-1
v_call: TRBV4-1
d_call: TRBD2
cdr3_nt: TGCGCCAGCAGCCAAGAACTAGCGAGTACTTTTGAGCAGTTCTTC
cdr3_aa: CASSQELASTFEQFF

clone_size: -
j_call: TRBJ1-1
v_call: TRBV9
d_call: TRBD1
cdr3_nt: TGTGCCAGCAGCCGTGGACAGGGGACTAAGAACACTGAAGCTTTCTTT
cdr3_aa: CASSRGQGTKNTEAFF

clone_size: -
j_call: TRBJ1-1
v_call: TRBV30
d_call: -
cdr3_nt: TGTGCCTGGAGTGTACGGAGGGTGCACACTGAAGCTTTCTTT
cdr3_aa: CAWSVRRVHTEAFF

clone_size: -
j_call: TRBJ1-1
v_call: TRBV7-8
d_call: -
cdr3_nt: TGTGCCAGCAGCCCCCGGGGTCACACTGAAGCTTTCTTT
cdr3_aa: CASSPRGHTEAFF

clone_size: -
j_call: TRBJ2-7
v_call: TRBV11-2
d_call: TRBD2
cdr3_nt: TGTGCCAGCAGTCCTTCCGAGGTAGCGGGGTCCTACGAGCAGTACTTC
cdr3_aa: CASSPSEVAGSYEQYF

clone_size: -
j_call: TRBJ1-1
v_call: TRBV4-1
d_call: -
cdr3_nt: TGCGCCAGCAGCCAAGATTGGGCGGGGGGCTGGGAAGCTTTCTTT
cdr3_aa: CASSQDWAGGWEAFF

clone_size: once
j_call: TRBJ2-3
v_call: TRBV18
d_call: -
cdr3_nt: TGTGCCAGCTCCCGACTAGCAGATACGCAGTATTTT
cdr3_aa: CASSRLADTQYF

clone_size: -
j_call: TRBJ1-5
v_call: TRBV6-1
d_call: TRBD1
cdr3_nt: TGTGCCAGCAGTGAGAGGGGGCTTCAGCCCCAGCATTTT
cdr3_aa: CASSERGLQPQHF

clone_size: -
j_call: TRBJ1-1
v_call: TRBV18
d_call: TRBD1
cdr3_nt: TGTGCCAGTCGGACAGGGCGAACTGAAGCTTTCTTT
cdr3_aa: CASRTGRTEAFF

clone_size: -
j_call: TRBJ1-2
v_call: TRBV6-6
d_call: -
cdr3_nt: TGTGCCAGCAGTGAGGGGGGGGGCTACACCTTC
cdr3_aa: CASSEGGGYTF

clone_size: -
j_call: TRBJ2-1
v_call: TRBV11-3
d_call: -
cdr3_nt: TGTGCCAGCAGCGTAGCCGGGACTCGGTACAATGAGCAGTTCTTC
cdr3_aa: CASSVAGTRYNEQFF

clone_size: -
j_call: TRBJ1-2
v_call: TRBV5-6
d_call: -
cdr3_nt: TGTGCCAGCAGCTTCTCCCTAGACCTTTTTAACTATGGCTACACCTTC
cdr3_aa: CASSFSLDLFNYGYTF

clone_size: -
j_call: TRBJ1-2
v_call: TRBV5-1
d_call: TRBD1
cdr3_nt: TGCGCCAGCAGCTTTGGACAGGGGGCGTCGTATGGCTACACCTTC
cdr3_aa: CASSFGQGASYGYTF

clone_size: -
j_call: TRBJ2-7
v_call: TRBV7-2
d_call: TRBD2
cdr3_nt: TGTGCCAGCAGCCCCATGGGCGGGAGCATGTACGAGCAGTACTTC
cdr3_aa: CASSPMGGSMYEQYF

clone_size: -
j_call: TRBJ2-7
v_call: TRBV27
d_call: -
cdr3_nt: TGTGCCAGCAGCTTAGCCTTGAACTCCTACGAGCAGTACTTC
cdr3_aa: CASSLALNSYEQYF

clone_size: few
j_call: TRBJ1-2
v_call: TRBV28
d_call: -
cdr3_nt: TGTGCCAGCGGGGACAACCAAGGGGCGGCTAACTATGGCTACACCTTC
cdr3_aa: CASGDNQGAANYGYTF

clone_size: -
j_call: TRBJ2-7
v_call: TRBV15
d_call: TRBD1
cdr3_nt: TGTGCCACCAGCAATAGCCGGGACAGTCCCTACGAGCAGTACTTC
cdr3_aa: CATSNSRDSPYEQYF

clone_size: medium-sized
j_call: TRBJ1-2
v_call: TRBV6-1
d_call: -
cdr3_nt: TGTGCCAGCAGTGAAGCGCAGGAAAACTATGGCTACACCTTC
cdr3_aa: CASSEAQENYGYTF

clone_size: -
j_call: TRBJ1-1
v_call: TRBV18
d_call: TRBD1
cdr3_nt: TGTGCCAGCTCATGGACAGGGAACACTGAAGCTTTCTTT
cdr3_aa: CASSWTGNTEAFF

clone_size: -
j_call: TRBJ2-7
v_call: TRBV13
d_call: TRBD2
cdr3_nt: TGTGCCAGCAGCTTAGCCCCGGGACTAGCGGGAACGTCCTACGAGCAGTACTTC
cdr3_aa: CASSLAPGLAGTSYEQYF

clone_size: few
j_call: TRBJ1-1
v_call: TRBV4-1
d_call: -
cdr3_nt: TGCGCCAGCAGCCAAGATGGGAGGAGCGAAGCTTTCTTT
cdr3_aa: CASSQDGRSEAFF

clone_size: -
j_call: TRBJ2-2
v_call: TRBV19
d_call: TRBD2
cdr3_nt: TGTGCCAGTAGTCAGGATAGCGGGAGTGGTTACACCGGGGAGCTGTTTTTT
cdr3_aa: CASSQDSGSGYTGELFF